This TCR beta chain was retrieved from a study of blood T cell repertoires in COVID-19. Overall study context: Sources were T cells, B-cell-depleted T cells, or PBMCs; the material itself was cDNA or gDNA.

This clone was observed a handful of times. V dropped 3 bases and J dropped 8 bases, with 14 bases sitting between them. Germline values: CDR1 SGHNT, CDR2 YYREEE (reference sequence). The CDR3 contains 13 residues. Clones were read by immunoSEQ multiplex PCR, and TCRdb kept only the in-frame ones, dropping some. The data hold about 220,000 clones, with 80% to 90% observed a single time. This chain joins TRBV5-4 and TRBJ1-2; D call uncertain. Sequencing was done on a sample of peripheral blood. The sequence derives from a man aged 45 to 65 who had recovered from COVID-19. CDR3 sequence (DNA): TGTGCCAGCAGCTGGCATGATAGCGCCGGCTACACCTTC. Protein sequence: CASSWHDSAGYTF.